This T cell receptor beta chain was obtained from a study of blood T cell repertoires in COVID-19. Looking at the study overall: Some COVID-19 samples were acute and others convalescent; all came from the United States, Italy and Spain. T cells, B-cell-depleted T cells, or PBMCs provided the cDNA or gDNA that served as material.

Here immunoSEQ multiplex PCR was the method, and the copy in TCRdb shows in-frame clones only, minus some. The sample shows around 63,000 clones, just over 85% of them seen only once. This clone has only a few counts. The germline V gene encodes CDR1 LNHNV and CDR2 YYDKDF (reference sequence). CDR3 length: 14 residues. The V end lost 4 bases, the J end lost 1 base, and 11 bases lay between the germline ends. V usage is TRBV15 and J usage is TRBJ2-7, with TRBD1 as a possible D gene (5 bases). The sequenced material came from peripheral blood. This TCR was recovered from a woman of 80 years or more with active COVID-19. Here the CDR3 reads CATSKGSESYEQYF. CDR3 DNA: TGTGCCACCAGCAAGGGGTCGGAGTCCTACGAGCAGTACTTC.